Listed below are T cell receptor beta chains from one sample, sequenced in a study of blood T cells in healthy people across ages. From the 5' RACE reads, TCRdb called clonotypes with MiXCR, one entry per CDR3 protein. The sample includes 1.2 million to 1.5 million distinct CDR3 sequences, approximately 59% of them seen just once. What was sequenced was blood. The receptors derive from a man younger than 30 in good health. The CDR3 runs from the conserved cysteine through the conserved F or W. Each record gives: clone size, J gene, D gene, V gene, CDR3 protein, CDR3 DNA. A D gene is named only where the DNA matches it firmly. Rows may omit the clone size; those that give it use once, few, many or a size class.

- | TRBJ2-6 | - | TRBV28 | CASSLQGRALTF | TGTGCCAGCAGTTTGCAGGGGAGGGCCCTGACTTTC
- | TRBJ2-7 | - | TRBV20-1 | CSADMTSSYNEQYF | TGCAGTGCTGACATGACAAGCTCCTACAATGAGCAGTACTTC
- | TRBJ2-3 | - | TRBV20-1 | CSAIIFGGGTDTQYF | TGCAGTGCTATAATTTTTGGCGGGGGCACAGATACGCAGTATTTT
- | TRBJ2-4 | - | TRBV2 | CASFKYRQATSSGENIQYF | TGTGCCAGCTTTAAGTACCGACAGGCTACGAGTTCCGGGGAGAACATTCAGTACTTC
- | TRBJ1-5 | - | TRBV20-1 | CSAAAGAQPQHF | TGCAGTGCTGCGGCGGGGGCCCAGCCCCAGCATTTT
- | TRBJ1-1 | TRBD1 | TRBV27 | CASGLLPFSGTGSTAFF | TGTGCCAGCGGACTTCTTCCTTTCTCCGGGACAGGGAGTACAGCTTTCTTT
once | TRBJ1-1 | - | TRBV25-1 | CASSDGGGTEAFF | TGTGCCAGCAGTGATGGAGGGGGGACTGAAGCTTTCTTT
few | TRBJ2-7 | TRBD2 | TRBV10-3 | CAISYLAGTYEQYF | TGTGCCATCAGTTACCTAGCGGGGACCTACGAGCAGTACTTC
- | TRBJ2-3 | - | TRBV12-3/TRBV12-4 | CASSLFLDMQYF | TGTGCCAGCAGTTTATTTTTAGATATGCAGTATTTT
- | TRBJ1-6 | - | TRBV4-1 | CASSHDLLGDSPLHF | TGCGCCAGCAGCCATGATCTACTTGGGGATTCACCCCTCCACTTT
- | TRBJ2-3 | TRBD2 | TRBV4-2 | CASSQLAGAPDTQYF | TGTGCCAGCAGCCAACTAGCGGGAGCCCCAGATACGCAGTATTTT
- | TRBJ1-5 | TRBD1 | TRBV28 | CASSTTGFRQPQHF | TGTGCCAGCAGTACGACAGGGTTTAGGCAGCCCCAGCATTTT
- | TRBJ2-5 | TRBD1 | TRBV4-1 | CASSQVVTGVGGETQYF | TGCGCCAGCAGCCAAGTGGTCACAGGGGTTGGTGGAGAGACCCAGTACTTC
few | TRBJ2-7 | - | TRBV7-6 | CASSLMPARVHEQYF | TGTGCCAGCAGCTTAATGCCGGCCAGGGTCCACGAGCAGTACTTC
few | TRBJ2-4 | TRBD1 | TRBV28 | CASSLYQGVKNIQYF | TGTGCCAGCAGTTTATACCAGGGGGTCAAAAACATTCAGTACTTC
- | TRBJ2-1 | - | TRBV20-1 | CSASPSGRIYNEQFF | TGCAGTGCTAGCCCCTCGGGCAGGATCTACAATGAGCAGTTCTTC
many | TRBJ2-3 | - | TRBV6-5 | CASSRSDTQYF | TGTGCCAGCAGCCGCTCAGATACGCAGTATTTT
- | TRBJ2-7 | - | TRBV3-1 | CASSQVRGTPGYEQYF | TGTGCCAGCAGCCAAGTGCGCGGGACTCCGGGCTACGAGCAGTACTTC
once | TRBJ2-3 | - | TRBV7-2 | CASSQWTASTDTQYF | TGTGCCAGCAGCCAATGGACAGCTAGCACAGATACGCAGTATTTT
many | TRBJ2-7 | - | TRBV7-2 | CASSLVGTGSYEQYF | TGTGCCAGCAGCTTAGTCGGGACGGGATCCTACGAGCAGTACTTC
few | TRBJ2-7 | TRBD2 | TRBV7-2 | CASSLDWGGFYEQYF | TGTGCCAGCAGCTTAGATTGGGGGGGGTTTTACGAGCAGTACTTC
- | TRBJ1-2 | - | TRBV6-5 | CASSSYKGANYGYTF | TGTGCCAGCAGTTCTTACAAAGGGGCTAACTATGGCTACACCTTC
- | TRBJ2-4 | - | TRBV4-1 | CASSQISPPSEQYF | TGCGCCAGCAGCCAGATATCTCCCCCCTCAGAGCAGTACTTC
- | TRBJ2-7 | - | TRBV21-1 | CASSKAGTDHYEQYF | TGTGCCAGCAGCAAAGCCGGGACAGACCACTACGAGCAGTACTTC
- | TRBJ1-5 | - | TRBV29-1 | CSVGGPKGPQHF | TGCAGCGTGGGGGGGCCTAAAGGGCCCCAGCATTTT
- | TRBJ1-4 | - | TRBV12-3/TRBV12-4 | CASSFGEINEKLFF | TGTGCCAGCAGTTTCGGGGAAATTAATGAAAAACTGTTTTTT
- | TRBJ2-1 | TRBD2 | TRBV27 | CASSPPRLAGANEQFF | TGTGCCAGCAGTCCCCCCAGACTAGCGGGAGCCAATGAGCAGTTCTTC
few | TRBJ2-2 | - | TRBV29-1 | CSVGENTGELFF | TGCAGCGTTGGTGAGAACACCGGGGAGCTGTTTTTT
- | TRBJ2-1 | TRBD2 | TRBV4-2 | CASSQTSTSGPYNEQFF | TGTGCCAGCAGCCAAACTTCGACTAGCGGGCCCTACAATGAGCAGTTCTTC
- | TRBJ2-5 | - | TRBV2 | CASSEVSPRSVETQYF | TGTGCCAGCAGTGAAGTTTCCCCTAGGTCCGTGGAGACCCAGTACTTC
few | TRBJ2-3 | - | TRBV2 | CASSGRSADTQYF | TGTGCCAGTTCCGGCCGCAGCGCAGATACGCAGTATTTT
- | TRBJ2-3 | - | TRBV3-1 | CASSQIAVYTDTQYF | TGTGCCAGCAGCCAAATAGCGGTATACACAGATACGCAGTATTTT
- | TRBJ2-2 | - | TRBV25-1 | CASSAGQIHTGELFF | TGTGCCAGCAGTGCCGGACAGATTCACACCGGGGAGCTGTTTTTT
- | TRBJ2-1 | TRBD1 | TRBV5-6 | CASSPGTGFFGGYNEQFF | TGTGCCAGCAGCCCCGGGACAGGGTTTTTTGGCGGGTACAATGAGCAGTTCTTC
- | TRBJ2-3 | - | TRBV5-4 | CASSFGGNTQYF | TGTGCCAGCAGCTTTGGGGGAAATACGCAGTATTTT
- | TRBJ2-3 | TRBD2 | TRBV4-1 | CASVMGLGGTDTQYF | TGCGCCAGTGTAATGGGACTAGGGGGCACAGATACGCAGTATTTT
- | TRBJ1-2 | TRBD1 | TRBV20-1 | CSATRGQAPHPSTNYGYTF | TGCAGTGCTACCCGAGGACAGGCCCCTCACCCTTCAACTAACTATGGCTACACCTTC
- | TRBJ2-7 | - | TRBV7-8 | CASSHALNSYNEQYF | TGTGCCAGCAGCCACGCACTTAACTCCTACAATGAGCAGTACTTC
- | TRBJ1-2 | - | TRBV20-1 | CSAVDSANYGYTF | TGCAGTGCAGTTGACAGCGCTAACTATGGCTACACCTTC
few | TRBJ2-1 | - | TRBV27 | CASRLNRDEQFF | TGTGCCAGCAGGCTAAACAGGGATGAGCAGTTCTTC
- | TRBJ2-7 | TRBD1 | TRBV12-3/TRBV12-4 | CAISPQGDLYEQYF | TGTGCCATATCCCCCCAGGGGGATCTCTACGAGCAGTACTTC
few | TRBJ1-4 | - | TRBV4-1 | CASSQLSSRLKLFF | TGCGCCAGCAGCCAACTAAGTAGTCGCCTTAAACTGTTTTTT
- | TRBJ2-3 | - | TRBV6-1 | CASKGAYRGGTQYF | TGTGCCAGCAAAGGTGCCTACAGGGGGGGTACGCAGTATTTT
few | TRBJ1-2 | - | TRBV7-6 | CASRGQAPYGYTF | TGTGCCAGCAGGGGGCAGGCCCCCTATGGCTACACCTTC
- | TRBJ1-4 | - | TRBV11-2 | CASSLAGGEREKLFF | TGTGCCAGCAGCTTAGCCGGAGGGGAGCGAGAAAAGCTGTTTTTT
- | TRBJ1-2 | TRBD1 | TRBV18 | CASPGQGIVYGYTF | TGTGCCAGCCCGGGACAGGGGATTGTCTATGGCTACACCTTC
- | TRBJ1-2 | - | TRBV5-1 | CASSLTLSERGYTF | TGCGCCAGCAGCTTGACACTCTCGGAGCGTGGCTACACCTTC
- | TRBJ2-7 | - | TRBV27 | CASSPLWEGGHEQYF | TGTGCCAGCAGTCCCCTCTGGGAAGGTGGCCACGAGCAGTACTTC
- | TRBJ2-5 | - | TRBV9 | CASSAELLRKRETQYF | TGTGCCAGCAGCGCCGAATTACTACGCAAACGTGAGACCCAGTACTTC
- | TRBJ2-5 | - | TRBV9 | CASSVADAGYTQYF | TGTGCCAGCAGCGTAGCGGACGCAGGATATACCCAGTACTTC
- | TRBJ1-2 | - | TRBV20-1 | CSARHSGTGYTF | TGCAGTGCCCGTCATAGTGGAACTGGCTACACCTTC
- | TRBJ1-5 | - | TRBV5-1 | CASSLDGRTNSNQPQHF | TGCGCCAGCAGCTTGGACGGACGAACGAATAGCAATCAGCCCCAGCATTTT
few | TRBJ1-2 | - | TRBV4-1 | CASSPRQGTNYGYTF | TGCGCCAGCAGCCCCAGGCAGGGGACGAACTATGGCTACACCTTC
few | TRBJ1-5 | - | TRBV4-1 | CASSQDRQKVWPQHF | TGCGCCAGCAGCCAAGATCGGCAGAAGGTTTGGCCCCAGCATTTT